These T cell receptor beta chains were read from a single sample in a study of blood T cell repertoires in COVID-19. Sequencing used immunoSEQ multiplex PCR; TCRdb keeps in-frame clones, though not all of them. The repertoire holds about 320,000 clones, with approximately 86% as singletons. The sequenced sample was PBMCs or T cells enriched from blood (not recorded which). The receptors come from a young woman who had recovered from COVID-19. CDR3s include the opening cysteine and the closing phenylalanine or tryptophan. The order of the fields is clone size, V gene, J gene, D gene, CDR3 DNA, CDR3 protein. A D gene is named only where the DNA matches it firmly. Some rows mark clone size as missing; the rest say once, few, many or name a class of expanded clone.

clone size: once
V gene: TRBV2
J gene: TRBJ1-1
D gene: -
CDR3 DNA: TGTGCCAGCAGTGGGAGGGGCCTGAACACTGAAGCTTTCTTT
CDR3 protein: CASSGRGLNTEAFF

clone size: -
V gene: TRBV24-1
J gene: TRBJ1-2
D gene: TRBD1
CDR3 DNA: TGTGCCACCAGTGAACCCGACAGGGGGTATGGCTACACCTTC
CDR3 protein: CATSEPDRGYGYTF

clone size: once
V gene: TRBV5-1
J gene: TRBJ1-2
D gene: -
CDR3 DNA: TGCGCCAGCAGCTTGGAGGACTTCTATGGCTACACCTTC
CDR3 protein: CASSLEDFYGYTF

clone size: few
V gene: TRBV6-2/TRBV6-3
J gene: TRBJ2-3
D gene: TRBD2
CDR3 DNA: TGTGCCAGCAGTTACCTAGCGGAGGTCACAGATACGCAGTATTTT
CDR3 protein: CASSYLAEVTDTQYF

clone size: -
V gene: TRBV7-3
J gene: TRBJ2-7
D gene: TRBD2
CDR3 DNA: TGTGCCAGCAGCTCCGAAGGACTAGCGGGTAACGAGCAGTACTTC
CDR3 protein: CASSSEGLAGNEQYF

clone size: -
V gene: TRBV30
J gene: TRBJ2-2
D gene: -
CDR3 DNA: TGTGCCTGGAGTATCGAAACCTTTAGCGGGGAGCTGTTTTTT
CDR3 protein: CAWSIETFSGELFF

clone size: -
V gene: TRBV16
J gene: TRBJ1-3
D gene: -
CDR3 DNA: TGTGCCAGCAGCCAATCGGTAGCTTACTCTGGAAACACCATATATTTT
CDR3 protein: CASSQSVAYSGNTIYF

clone size: -
V gene: TRBV6-2/TRBV6-3
J gene: TRBJ1-5
D gene: -
CDR3 DNA: TGTGCCAGCAGTTCCGCAAAGTACCGAGCCCGGGGGGATCAGCCCCAGCATTTT
CDR3 protein: CASSSAKYRARGDQPQHF

clone size: -
V gene: TRBV5-4
J gene: TRBJ2-7
D gene: TRBD1
CDR3 DNA: TGTGCCAGCAGCCGTGGACAGGGTGTGGGGTACGAGCAGTACTTC
CDR3 protein: CASSRGQGVGYEQYF

clone size: -
V gene: TRBV9
J gene: TRBJ1-1
D gene: -
CDR3 DNA: TGTGCCAGCAGCGTCTTAGCTCCCGGAGCTTTCTTT
CDR3 protein: CASSVLAPGAFF

clone size: -
V gene: TRBV12-5
J gene: TRBJ1-2
D gene: TRBD1
CDR3 DNA: TGTGCTAGTGCCACACCCAGGACAGGGGTATACTATGGCTACACCTTC
CDR3 protein: CASATPRTGVYYGYTF

clone size: -
V gene: TRBV5-5
J gene: TRBJ2-5
D gene: TRBD2
CDR3 DNA: TGTGCCAGCAGCTGGGCGCGGGGGGGACAAGAGACCCAGTACTTC
CDR3 protein: CASSWARGGQETQYF

clone size: -
V gene: TRBV14
J gene: TRBJ1-6
D gene: -
CDR3 DNA: TGTGCCAGCAGCCCTAGGGAGGGGGTGAGCAATTCACCCCTCCACTTT
CDR3 protein: CASSPREGVSNSPLHF

clone size: -
V gene: TRBV9
J gene: TRBJ2-5
D gene: -
CDR3 DNA: TGTGCCAGCAGCGTAGTTGACAGAAGGACAGAGACCCAGTACTTC
CDR3 protein: CASSVVDRRTETQYF

clone size: -
V gene: TRBV6-2/TRBV6-3
J gene: TRBJ1-2
D gene: TRBD1
CDR3 DNA: TGTGCCAGCAGTGACTTCCGGACAGGGGCGATTCGGAGCTATGGCTACACCTTC
CDR3 protein: CASSDFRTGAIRSYGYTF

clone size: -
V gene: TRBV5-1
J gene: TRBJ2-5
D gene: TRBD2
CDR3 DNA: TGCGCCAGCAGCTTGGAAACTAGCGGGGGGCGCGCGTGGTTTGGAGAGACCCAGTACTTC
CDR3 protein: CASSLETSGGRAWFGETQYF

clone size: -
V gene: TRBV7-8
J gene: TRBJ2-1
D gene: TRBD2
CDR3 DNA: TGTGCCAGCAGCGCCAAGCGGGGGGCCTCCTACAATGAGCAGTTCTTC
CDR3 protein: CASSAKRGASYNEQFF

clone size: -
V gene: TRBV19
J gene: TRBJ2-1
D gene: TRBD2
CDR3 DNA: TGTGCCAGTAGTCCTAGCGGCCTCTTCCGTTCGGATGAGCAGTTCTTC
CDR3 protein: CASSPSGLFRSDEQFF

clone size: -
V gene: TRBV10-2
J gene: TRBJ2-3
D gene: TRBD2
CDR3 DNA: TGCGCCAGCAGTATGTCGCGGGAGGGGGGTACGCAGTATTTT
CDR3 protein: CASSMSREGGTQYF

clone size: -
V gene: TRBV7-3
J gene: TRBJ2-5
D gene: TRBD2
CDR3 DNA: TGTGCCAGCAGCCAAGCGGGAGGCACTAGGGCGACCCAGTACTTC
CDR3 protein: CASSQAGGTRATQYF

clone size: -
V gene: TRBV12-3/TRBV12-4
J gene: TRBJ1-1
D gene: -
CDR3 DNA: TGTGCCAGCAGCAGAGACATGAACACTGAAGCTTTCTTT
CDR3 protein: CASSRDMNTEAFF

clone size: -
V gene: TRBV5-1
J gene: TRBJ2-2
D gene: -
CDR3 DNA: TGCGCCAGCAGCTTGGCACAGGTGGAGCTGTTTTTT
CDR3 protein: CASSLAQVELFF

clone size: -
V gene: TRBV5-6
J gene: TRBJ2-7
D gene: -
CDR3 DNA: TGTGCCAGCCGATATAAACAGAATTCCTACGAGCAGTACTTC
CDR3 protein: CASRYKQNSYEQYF

clone size: -
V gene: TRBV6-2/TRBV6-3
J gene: TRBJ1-2
D gene: -
CDR3 DNA: TGTGCCAGCAGTTATAACCGTTGGGCCAACTATGGCTACACCTTC
CDR3 protein: CASSYNRWANYGYTF

clone size: -
V gene: TRBV7-7
J gene: TRBJ2-2
D gene: TRBD1
CDR3 DNA: TGTGCCAGCAGCTTAAATTCACAGGGGAGTGGGGAGCTGTTTTTT
CDR3 protein: CASSLNSQGSGELFF

clone size: once
V gene: TRBV5-4
J gene: TRBJ2-3
D gene: TRBD2
CDR3 DNA: TGTGCCAGCAGTAAAAGGACTAGCGACACAGATACGCAGTATTTT
CDR3 protein: CASSKRTSDTDTQYF

clone size: -
V gene: TRBV19
J gene: TRBJ1-1
D gene: TRBD1
CDR3 DNA: TGTGCCAGTAGAACGCAGGGGGCCACTGAAGCTTTCTTT
CDR3 protein: CASRTQGATEAFF

clone size: -
V gene: TRBV14
J gene: TRBJ2-7
D gene: TRBD2
CDR3 DNA: TGTGCCAGCAGCCTTGCGGGAGGCCCCTCCTACGAGCAGTACTTC
CDR3 protein: CASSLAGGPSYEQYF

clone size: -
V gene: TRBV4-1
J gene: TRBJ1-1
D gene: TRBD1
CDR3 DNA: TGCGCCAGCAGCCAAGAGGGACAGGGCCAAGATGAAGCTTTCTTT
CDR3 protein: CASSQEGQGQDEAFF

clone size: -
V gene: TRBV7-7
J gene: TRBJ2-1
D gene: -
CDR3 DNA: TGTGCCAGCAGCCCTCCCAGGGGCCCAGACGCTGAGCAGTTCTTC
CDR3 protein: CASSPPRGPDAEQFF

clone size: once
V gene: TRBV15
J gene: TRBJ2-1
D gene: -
CDR3 DNA: TGTGCCACCAGAAAACTAGCTGCGTCCTACAATGAGCAGTTCTTC
CDR3 protein: CATRKLAASYNEQFF

clone size: -
V gene: TRBV21-1
J gene: TRBJ2-1
D gene: -
CDR3 DNA: TGTGCCAGCAGCAAAGCGGGGACTAGCGGGATATACAATGAGCAGTTCTTC
CDR3 protein: CASSKAGTSGIYNEQFF